This T cell receptor beta chain was observed in a study of beta chain features in type 1 diabetes (dated by TCRdb to the late 2010s). Background for the entire study: Mean age, gender distribution, total cell number and subset yield did not differ between patients and healthy donors. A total of 107,917,701 sorted cells were examined across all samples, and the number of cells per subset was strongly correlated with RNA yield. The study compared TCRB repertoires of sorted circulating CD4+ T cell subsets between recently diagnosed type 1 diabetes patients and matched healthy donors. Regulatory and stem cell-like memory subsets were isolated from only 8 patients and roughly 8 healthy donors, whereas naive and central memory subsets came from all 28 donors. Points the paper makes about the study in general: HLA sub-analyses involved small numbers of individuals, so any influence of HLA type on TCRB rearrangement remained unresolved. Fewer insertions and more nucleotide deletions at VDJ recombination sites were observed in patients with type 1 diabetes, implying thymic rearrangement abnormalities. Naive, central memory and regulatory TCRB repertoires appeared to be more similar among patients than among healthy donors. A moderate but significant shortening of TCRB CDR3 length was observed in type 1 diabetes patients in all four CD4+ subsets. Sequencing cDNA rather than genomic DNA could over-represent highly expressing activated cells, although activation and CD3 levels did not differ between groups. PCR might favor shorter templates, but patient and control samples were amplified and corrected together, so any skew would affect both groups equally.

This clone has more than one count but fewer than ten. Its antigen has not been determined. No much larger clonotype is one base removed from it; base qualities were not supplied. Each donor gave one peripheral blood draw, averaging roughly 120 mL, which was collected into heparinised tubes. A BD FACSAria II was used to sort naive, central memory, regulatory and stem cell-like memory CD4+ T cells with a panel that included CD45RO, CCR7, CD25, CD127, CD95 and CD27. Every sorted population had a purity above 95%. Right away, PBMCs were isolated by Lymphoprep density gradient centrifugation and were stained directly, with no culture step. So that batch effects would be minimized, each experiment stained and sorted samples in pairs, pairing one healthy donor with one patient. The entire amount of isolated RNA was reverse transcribed using the High Capacity cDNA Reverse Transcription Kit, so the sequenced TCRB transcripts were expressed ones. Deep immunoSEQ sequencing was applied to naive, central memory and regulatory T cell samples, giving an average of roughly 3.5 million total reads per sample. After sorted cells were lysed in RLT buffer, RNA was extracted with DNase-treated RNeasy Micro or Mini kits, with the choice depending on cell number. To prevent cross-contamination, every cell subset was processed on its own, while patient and healthy donor samples were processed together. The immunoSEQ multiplex PCR was used to amplify TCRB sequences from cDNA, yielding 87-bp fragments that span the CDR3 region. Amplicons were sequenced on the Illumina HiSeq platform. The authors processed their data as follows. Synthetic template baselines were used to correct PCR bias computationally, reads within Hamming distance 2 were collapsed together, and singletons that could not be merged were discarded. Reads were aligned against IMGT to assign V, D and J genes, CDR3 length and insertions or deletions at six rearrangement sites. Within each subset, clonotype counts were normalized to sorted cell number, after which true diversity and Gini coefficients were computed with the tcR R package. Repertoire sharing was quantified using the overlap coefficient calculated on TCRB nucleotide sequences. This is the immuneACCESS table as TCRdb keeps it, with only in-frame sequences that have V and J called. A part of the clones is gone; compared with another copy, unresolved V genes explain less than half, and the rest is unexplained. The V and J calls and clone size were taken over from that table, and D and trimming were inferred from the DNA. The sample table lists about 150,000 clones, around 8% of them with a count of one. 0.65% of the sample is in the top ten clones.

The TCR originated in a man in his late teens or twenties in good health. The specimen was central memory CD4+ T cells from blood.

The CDR3 reads as follows: CAINWDRGLGYTF. The nucleotide sequence is given as TGTGCCATCAATTGGGACAGGGGACTTGGCTACACCTTC. The sequence joins TRBV10-3 to TRBJ1-2; 10 junctional bases match TRBD1. In the germline V gene, CDR1 corresponds to ENHRY and CDR2 to SYGVKD. From its cysteine to its phenylalanine, the CDR3 spans 13 amino acids. The read is trimmed to its CDR3 DNA, 39 bases read in frame from base 1. V trim: 7 bases; J trim: 7 bases; unmatched bases: 6.